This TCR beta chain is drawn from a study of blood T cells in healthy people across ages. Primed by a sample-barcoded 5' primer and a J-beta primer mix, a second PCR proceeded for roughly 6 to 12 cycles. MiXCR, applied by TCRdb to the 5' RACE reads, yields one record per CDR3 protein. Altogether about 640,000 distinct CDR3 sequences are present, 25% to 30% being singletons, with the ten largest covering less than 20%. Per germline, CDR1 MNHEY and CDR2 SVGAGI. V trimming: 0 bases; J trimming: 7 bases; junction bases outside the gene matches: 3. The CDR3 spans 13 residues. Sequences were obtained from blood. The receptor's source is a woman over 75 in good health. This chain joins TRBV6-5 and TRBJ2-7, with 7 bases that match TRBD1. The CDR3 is CASSYSKQGEQYF. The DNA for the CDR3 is TGTGCCAGCAGTTACTCCAAACAGGGGGAGCAGTACTTC.